This T cell receptor beta chain was sequenced for a study of cytomegalovirus exposure and HLA in healthy donors. Study in general: In terms of ancestry, the Caucasian-associated cluster contained roughly 80% of the 300 to 400 genotyped donors. Notes on the study in general: There was a cluster of highly shared sequence variants that was likely a sequencing artifact. In a later analysis, HLA-C alleles had the fewest associated TCRs, DRB1 alleles the most.

Notes on this clone: Its antigen remains unidentified.

Nominally healthy donors were sampled, though unrecorded immune exposures were likely. The CDR3 length is 15 residues. In germline, CDR1 is LNHDA, CDR2 SQIVND (reference sequence). Trimming cost V 6 bases and J 1 base; bases outside gene matches: 5. PCR amplification relied on 60 Vbeta primers (plus 13 Jbeta primers). This table comes from immunoSEQ multiplex PCR, and its TCRdb copy is limited to in-frame clones, with some not included. This sample has tens of thousands of clones, with approximately 72% found just once. The TCR sequence derives from a woman aged 40 to 55 in good health and CMV-seropositive. The chain recombines TRBV19 with TRBJ1-5, with TRBD1 matching 8 bases. The sequencing input was PBMCs. The CDR3 is CASSAGGRSNQPQHF. In nucleotides, the CDR3 is TGTGCCAGTAGCGCAGGGGGCCGCAGCAATCAGCCCCAGCATTTT.